This TCR beta chain originates from a study of shared clonotypes between healthy human individuals. Trimming removed 1 base at V and 8 bases at J, with 16 bases between. Germline values: CDR1 SGHDT, CDR2 YYEEEE. This CDR3 comprises 15 residues. The investigators split CD4+ cells into a CD45RA+ naive subset and a CD45RA-negative memory subset. Method: immunoSEQ multiplex PCR; TCRdb's copy keeps in-frame clones and lacks some. The data hold approximately 530,000 clones, with about 95% observed a single time. The sequence was obtained from a woman aged 25 to 39 in good health. This chain links TRBV5-6 with TRBJ2-1, with a possible D match to TRBD2 (5 bases). The sample comprised naive CD4+ T cells sorted from blood. Stated subset: CD45RA+ positively selected. The CDR3 sequence: CASSLFTGMRDEQFF. The DNA for the CDR3 is TGTGCCAGCAGCTTGTTTACGGGAATGAGGGATGAGCAGTTCTTC.